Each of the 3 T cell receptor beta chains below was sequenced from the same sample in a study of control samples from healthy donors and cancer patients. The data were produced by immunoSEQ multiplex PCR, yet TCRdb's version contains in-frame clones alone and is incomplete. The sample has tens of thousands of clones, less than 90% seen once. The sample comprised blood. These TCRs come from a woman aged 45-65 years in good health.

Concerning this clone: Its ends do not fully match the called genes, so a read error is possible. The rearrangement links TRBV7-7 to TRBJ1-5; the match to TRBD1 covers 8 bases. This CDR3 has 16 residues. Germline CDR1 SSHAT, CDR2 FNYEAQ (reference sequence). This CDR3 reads CASSWRTGLSRQPQHF. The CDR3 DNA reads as TGTGCTAGCAGCTGGAGGACAGGGCTTTCTCGGCAGCCCCAGCATTTT.

The CDR3 sequence: CASSRGQRNTEAFF. CDR3 nucleotides: TGTGCCAGCAGCCGCGGACAGAGGAACACTGAAGCTTTCTTT. V gene TRBV5-4 combines with J gene TRBJ1-1; maybe TRBD1 (6 bases). Germline CDR1 reads SGHNT; CDR2 reads YYREEE (reference sequence). V lost 4 bases, J lost 1 base, and 11 bases lay in between. The CDR3 length is 14 residues.

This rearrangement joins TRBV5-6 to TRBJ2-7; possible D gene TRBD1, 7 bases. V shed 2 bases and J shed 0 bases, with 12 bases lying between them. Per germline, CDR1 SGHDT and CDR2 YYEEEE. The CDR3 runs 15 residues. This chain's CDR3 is CASSFTRGDSYEQYF. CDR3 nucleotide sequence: TGTGCCAGCAGCTTTACCAGGGGGGACTCCTACGAGCAGTACTTC.